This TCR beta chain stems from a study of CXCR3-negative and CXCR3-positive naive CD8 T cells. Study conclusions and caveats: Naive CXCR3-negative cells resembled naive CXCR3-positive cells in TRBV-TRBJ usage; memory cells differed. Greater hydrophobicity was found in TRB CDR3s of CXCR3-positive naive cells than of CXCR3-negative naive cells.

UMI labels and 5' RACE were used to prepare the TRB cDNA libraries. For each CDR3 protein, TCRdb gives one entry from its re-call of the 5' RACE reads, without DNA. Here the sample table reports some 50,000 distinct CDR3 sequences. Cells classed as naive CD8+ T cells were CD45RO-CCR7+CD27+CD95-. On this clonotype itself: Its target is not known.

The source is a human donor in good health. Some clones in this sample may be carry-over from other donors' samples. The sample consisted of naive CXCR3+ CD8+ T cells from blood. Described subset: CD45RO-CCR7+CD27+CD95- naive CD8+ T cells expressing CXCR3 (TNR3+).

This CDR3 is CASSPGQNCEQYF. The rearrangement joins TRBV5-1 to TRBJ2-7; there is no DNA to check the TCRdb D call of TRBD1. The CDR3 spans 13 residues. CDR1 and CDR2 from the germline V gene are SGHRS and YFSETQ.